This entry concerns a single T cell receptor beta chain. Both 60 Vbeta primers and 13 Jbeta primers went into the PCR. Study processing details: An analysis performed later counted around 86 million unique TCR beta chains (approximately 11 million of them shared). Measured with immunoSEQ multiplex PCR; TCRdb has only the in-frame clones, and not every one. From that table come the V and J calls and clone size; the DNA was used to work out D and trimming. The profile shows 85,000 to 100,000 clones, about nine tenths of them singletons. When sampled, the donors appeared nominally healthy, though they likely had unrecorded immune exposures. The data derive from a study of cytomegalovirus exposure and HLA in healthy donors. The material sequenced was PBMCs. The clonotype originates from a man aged 25-40 years in good health and CMV-seropositive.

The chain's CDR3 is CASSVGLAGGLETQYF. The CDR3 coding sequence is TGTGCCAGCAGCGTAGGTTTAGCGGGAGGTTTGGAGACCCAGTACTTC. J is TRBJ2-5 and V is TRBV9, with 10 bases fitting TRBD2. There are 16 residues in the CDR3. Germline CDR1 is SGDLS and CDR2 is YYNGEE. After removal of 0 bases from V and 5 bases from J, the junction contained 7 bases not matched to a gene.